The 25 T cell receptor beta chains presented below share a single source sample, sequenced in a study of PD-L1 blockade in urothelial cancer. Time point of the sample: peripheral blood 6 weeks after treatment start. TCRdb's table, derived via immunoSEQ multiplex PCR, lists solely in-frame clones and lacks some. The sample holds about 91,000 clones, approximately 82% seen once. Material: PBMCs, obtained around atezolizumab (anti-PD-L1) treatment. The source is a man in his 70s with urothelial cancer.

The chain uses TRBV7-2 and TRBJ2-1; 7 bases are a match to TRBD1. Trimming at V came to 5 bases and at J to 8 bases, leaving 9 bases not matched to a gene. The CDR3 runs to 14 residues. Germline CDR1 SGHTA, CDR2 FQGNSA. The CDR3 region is CASSRGQVRDEQFF. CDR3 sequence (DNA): TGTGCCAGCAGCCGTGGACAGGTCAGAGATGAGCAGTTCTTC. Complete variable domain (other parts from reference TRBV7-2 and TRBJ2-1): GAGVSQSPSNKVTEKGKDVELRCDPISGHTALYWYRQSLGQGLEFLIYFQGNSAPDKSGLPSDRFSAERTGGSVSTLTIQRTQQEDSAVYLCASSRGQVRDEQFFGPGTRLTVL.

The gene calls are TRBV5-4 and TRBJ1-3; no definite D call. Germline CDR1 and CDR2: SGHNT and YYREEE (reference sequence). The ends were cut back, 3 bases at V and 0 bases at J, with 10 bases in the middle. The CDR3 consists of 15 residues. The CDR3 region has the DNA TGTGCCAGCAGCTCTAGGGAGATCTCTGGAAACACCATATATTTT. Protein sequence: CASSSREISGNTIYF.

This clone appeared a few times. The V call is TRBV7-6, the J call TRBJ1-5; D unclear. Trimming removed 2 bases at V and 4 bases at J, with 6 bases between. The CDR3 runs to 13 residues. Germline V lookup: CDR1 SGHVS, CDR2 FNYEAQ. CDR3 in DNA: TGTGCCAGCAGCTTATCTAATAATCAGCCCCAGCATTTT. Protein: CASSLSNNQPQHF.

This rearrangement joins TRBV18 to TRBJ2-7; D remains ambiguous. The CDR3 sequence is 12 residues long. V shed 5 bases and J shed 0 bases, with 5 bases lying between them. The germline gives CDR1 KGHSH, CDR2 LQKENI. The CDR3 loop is CASSVYSYEQYF. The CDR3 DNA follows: TGTGCCAGCTCAGTATACTCCTACGAGCAGTACTTC.

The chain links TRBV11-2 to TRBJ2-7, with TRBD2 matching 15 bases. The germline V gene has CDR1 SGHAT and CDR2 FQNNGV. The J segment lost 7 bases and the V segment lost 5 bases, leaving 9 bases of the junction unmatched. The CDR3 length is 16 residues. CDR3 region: CASSTGLAGGRWEQYF. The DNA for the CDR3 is TGTGCCAGCAGCACCGGACTAGCGGGAGGGCGTTGGGAGCAGTACTTC.

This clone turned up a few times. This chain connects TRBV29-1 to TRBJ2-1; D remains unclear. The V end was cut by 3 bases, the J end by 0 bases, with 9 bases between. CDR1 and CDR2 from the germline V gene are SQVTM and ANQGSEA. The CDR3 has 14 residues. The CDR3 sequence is CSVEAASSYNEQFF. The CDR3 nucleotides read TGCAGCGTTGAGGCGGCGAGCTCCTACAATGAGCAGTTCTTC.

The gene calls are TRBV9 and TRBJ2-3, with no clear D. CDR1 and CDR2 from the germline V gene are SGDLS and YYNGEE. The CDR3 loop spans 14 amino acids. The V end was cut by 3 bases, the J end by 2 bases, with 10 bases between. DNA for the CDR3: TGTGCCAGCAGCGCCTTCGTTTCCACAGATACGCAGTATTTT. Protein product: CASSAFVSTDTQYF.

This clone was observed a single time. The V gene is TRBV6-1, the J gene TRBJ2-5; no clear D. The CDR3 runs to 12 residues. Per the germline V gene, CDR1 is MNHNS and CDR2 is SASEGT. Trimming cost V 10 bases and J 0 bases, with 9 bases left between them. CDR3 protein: CATSYHQETQYF. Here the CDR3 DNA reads TGTGCCACTTCGTATCACCAAGAGACCCAGTACTTC.

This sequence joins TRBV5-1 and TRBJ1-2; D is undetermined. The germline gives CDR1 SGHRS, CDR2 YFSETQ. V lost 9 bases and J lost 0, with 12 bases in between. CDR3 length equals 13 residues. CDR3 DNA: TGCGCCACTTCCGAGTTCCCTAACTATGGCTACACCTTC. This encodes CATSEFPNYGYTF.

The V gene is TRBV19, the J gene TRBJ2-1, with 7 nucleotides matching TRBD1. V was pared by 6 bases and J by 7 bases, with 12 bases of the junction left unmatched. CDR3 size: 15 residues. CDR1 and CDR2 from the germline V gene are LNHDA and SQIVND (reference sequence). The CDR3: CASSTDRQWGNEQFF. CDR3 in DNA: TGTGCCAGTAGCACGGACAGGCAGTGGGGGAATGAGCAGTTCTTC. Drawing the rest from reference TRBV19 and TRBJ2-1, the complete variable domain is DGGITQSPKYLFRKEGQNVTLSCEQNLNHDAMYWYRQDPGQGLRLIYYSQIVNDFQKGDIAEGYSVSREKKESFPLTVTSAQKNPTAFYLCASSTDRQWGNEQFFGPGTRLTVL.

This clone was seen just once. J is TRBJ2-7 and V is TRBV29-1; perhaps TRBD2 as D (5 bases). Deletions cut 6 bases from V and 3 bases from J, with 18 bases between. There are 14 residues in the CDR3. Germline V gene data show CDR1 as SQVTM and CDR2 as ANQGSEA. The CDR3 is CSVKGEAVGYEQYF. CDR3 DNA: TGCAGCGTAAAAGGAGAAGCGGTTGGCTACGAGCAGTACTTC.

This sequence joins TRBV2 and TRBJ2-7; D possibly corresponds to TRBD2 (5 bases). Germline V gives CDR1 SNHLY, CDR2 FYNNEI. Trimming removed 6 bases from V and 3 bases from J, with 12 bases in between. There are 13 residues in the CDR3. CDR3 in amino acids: CASSQEGNYEQYF. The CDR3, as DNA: TGTGCCAGCAGCCAAGAGGGTAACTACGAGCAGTACTTC.

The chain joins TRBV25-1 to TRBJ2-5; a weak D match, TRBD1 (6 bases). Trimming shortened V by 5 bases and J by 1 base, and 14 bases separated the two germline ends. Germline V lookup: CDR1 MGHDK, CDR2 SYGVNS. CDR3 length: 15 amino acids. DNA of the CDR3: TGTGCCAGCAGTACCACGGACAGTTTCCAAGAGACCCAGTACTTC. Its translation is CASSTTDSFQETQYF.

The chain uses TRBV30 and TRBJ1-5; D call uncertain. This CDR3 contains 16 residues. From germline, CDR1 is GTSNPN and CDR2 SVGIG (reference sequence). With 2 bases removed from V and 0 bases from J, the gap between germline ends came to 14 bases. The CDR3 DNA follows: TGTGCCTGGAGTCCCGAGGGAGCCCCTAGCAATCAGCCCCAGCATTTT. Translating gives CAWSPEGAPSNQPQHF.

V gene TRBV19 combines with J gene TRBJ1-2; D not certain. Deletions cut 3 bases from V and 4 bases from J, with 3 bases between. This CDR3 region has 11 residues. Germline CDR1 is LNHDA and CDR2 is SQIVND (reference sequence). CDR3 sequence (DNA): TGTGCCAGTAGTATCGGCTATGGCTACACCTTC. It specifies CASSIGYGYTF.

The CDR3 here is CASSVAGDTGELFF. The CDR3 bases are TGTGCCAGCAGCGTAGCAGGGGACACCGGGGAGCTGTTTTTT. The V and J genes are TRBV9 and TRBJ2-2, with D perhaps TRBD1 (6 bases). The CDR3 runs to 14 residues. Deletions cut 0 bases from V and 3 bases from J, with 6 bases between. Germline lookup yields CDR1 SGDLS and CDR2 YYNGEE.

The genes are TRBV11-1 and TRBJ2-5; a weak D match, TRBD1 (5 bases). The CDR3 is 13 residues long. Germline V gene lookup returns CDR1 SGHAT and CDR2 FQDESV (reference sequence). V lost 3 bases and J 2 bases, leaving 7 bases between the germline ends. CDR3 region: CASSLGQQETQYF. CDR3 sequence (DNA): TGTGCCAGCAGCTTGGGGCAGCAAGAGACCCAGTACTTC.

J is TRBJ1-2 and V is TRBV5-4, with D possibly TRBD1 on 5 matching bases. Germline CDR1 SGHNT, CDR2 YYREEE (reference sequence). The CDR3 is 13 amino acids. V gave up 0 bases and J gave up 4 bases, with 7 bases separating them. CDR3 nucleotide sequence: TGTGCCAGCAGCTTGGAAAGGGGCTATGGCTACACCTTC. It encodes CASSLERGYGYTF.

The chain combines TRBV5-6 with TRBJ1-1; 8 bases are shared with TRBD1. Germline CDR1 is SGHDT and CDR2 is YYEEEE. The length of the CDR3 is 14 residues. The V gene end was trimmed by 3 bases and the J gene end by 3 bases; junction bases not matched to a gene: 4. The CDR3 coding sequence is TGTGCCAGCAGCTCGGGGACAGGTGACACTGAAGCTTTCTTT. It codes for CASSSGTGDTEAFF.

The CDR3 region is CASSFSPGAGNTIYF. CDR3 DNA: TGTGCCAGCAGCTTTTCCCCAGGGGCTGGAAACACCATATATTTT. This chain uses TRBV5-5 with TRBJ1-3; possibly TRBD1 for D (6 bases). CDR3 size: 15 residues. The V gene lost 2 bases and the J gene lost 2 bases, with 11 bases spanning the gap. From germline, CDR1 is SGHKS and CDR2 YYEKEE (reference sequence).

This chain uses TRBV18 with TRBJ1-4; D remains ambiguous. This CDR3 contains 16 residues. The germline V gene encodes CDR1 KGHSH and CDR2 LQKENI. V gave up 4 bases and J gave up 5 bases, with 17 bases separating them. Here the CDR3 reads CASSRSEGIRNEKLFF. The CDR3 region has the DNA TGTGCCAGCTCACGAAGTGAGGGCATAAGGAATGAAAAACTGTTTTTT.

The CDR3, as DNA: TGCAGCGTTGGGGGCCAGGTGGGGGGCTACACCTTC. It encodes CSVGGQVGGYTF. The chain uses TRBV29-1 and TRBJ1-2; a weak D match, TRBD1 (5 bases). CDR3 length: 12 amino acids. Trimming removed 4 bases at V and 8 bases at J, with 14 bases between. The germline V gene has CDR1 SQVTM and CDR2 ANQGSEA.

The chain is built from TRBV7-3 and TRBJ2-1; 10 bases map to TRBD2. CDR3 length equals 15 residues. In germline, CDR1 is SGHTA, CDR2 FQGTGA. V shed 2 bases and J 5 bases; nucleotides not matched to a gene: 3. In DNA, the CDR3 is TGTGCCAGCAGCTTACTAGCGGGAGTCCACAATGAGCAGTTCTTC. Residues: CASSLLAGVHNEQFF.

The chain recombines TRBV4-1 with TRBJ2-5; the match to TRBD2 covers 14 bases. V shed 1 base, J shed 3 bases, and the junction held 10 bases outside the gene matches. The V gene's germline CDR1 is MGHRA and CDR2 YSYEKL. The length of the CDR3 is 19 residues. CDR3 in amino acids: CASSQAFPGLAGEEETQYF. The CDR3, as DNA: TGCGCCAGCAGCCAAGCCTTTCCGGGACTAGCGGGGGAAGAAGAGACCCAGTACTTC.

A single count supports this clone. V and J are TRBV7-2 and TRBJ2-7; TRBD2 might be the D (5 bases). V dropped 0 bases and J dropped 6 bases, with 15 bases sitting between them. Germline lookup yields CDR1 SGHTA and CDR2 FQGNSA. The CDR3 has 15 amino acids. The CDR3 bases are TGTGCCAGCAGCTTAGCCAGCAAAGGACTTGGCGAGCAGTACTTC. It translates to CASSLASKGLGEQYF.